This is a list of T cell receptor beta chains from one sample in a study of blood T cell repertoires in COVID-19. Profiling relied on immunoSEQ multiplex PCR, and the TCRdb table lists in-frame clones only, not all of them. This sample has around 120,000 clones, with about nine tenths found just once. The sequenced sample was peripheral blood. The receptors were gathered from a woman in her 70s with acute or convalescent COVID-19. Both conserved end residues are part of each CDR3. The D gene is left open where the match is weak. Clone size appears in some rows only: once, few, many, or a class for an expanded clone.

j_gene | d_gene | v_gene | abundance | CDR3aa | CDR3nt
TRBJ2-1 | . | TRBV18 | . | CASSPQGPPGNEQFF | TGTGCCAGCTCCCCCCAGGGGCCGCCGGGCAATGAGCAGTTCTTC
TRBJ2-7 | . | TRBV5-1 | . | CASTRGSEQYF | TGCGCCAGCACAAGGGGGTCCGAGCAGTACTTC
TRBJ1-5 | . | TRBV7-2 | . | CASSLMGGYQPQHF | TGTGCCAGCAGCTTAATGGGAGGCTATCAGCCCCAGCATTTT
TRBJ2-2 | TRBD2 | TRBV5-1 | . | CASSSFSGLAGGELFF | TGCGCCAGCAGCTCCTTTTCCGGACTAGCGGGCGGGGAGCTGTTTTTT
TRBJ2-7 | . | TRBV2 | . | CASRSSYEQYF | TGTGCCAGCAGGTCTTCCTACGAGCAGTACTTC
TRBJ2-5 | . | TRBV12-5 | . | CASGRSGLTSTQYF | TGTGCTAGTGGGCGATCGGGACTGACGTCTACCCAGTACTTC
TRBJ1-1 | . | TRBV5-1 | . | CASSPEAVSNTEAFF | TGCGCCAGCAGCCCGGAGGCAGTCTCTAACACTGAAGCTTTCTTT
TRBJ2-1 | TRBD2 | TRBV6-4 | medium-sized | CASSESSGGAEQFF | TGTGCCAGCAGTGAAAGTAGCGGGGGGGCGGAACAGTTCTTC
TRBJ2-7 | . | TRBV6-5 | . | CASGGRYEQYF | TGTGCCAGTGGAGGCCGCTACGAGCAGTACTTC
TRBJ2-3 | TRBD2 | TRBV6-6 | . | CASWIAGGSAADTQYF | TGTGCCAGCTGGATAGCGGGGGGGTCGGCCGCAGATACGCAGTATTTT
TRBJ1-1 | . | TRBV3-1/TRBV3-2 | . | CASSQVQVTEAFF | TGTGCCAGCAGCCAAGTCCAGGTCACTGAAGCTTTCTTT
TRBJ1-5 | TRBD1 | TRBV5-6 | . | CASSLGQGRGNQPQHF | TGTGCCAGCAGCTTGGGACAGGGAAGGGGCAATCAGCCCCAGCATTTT
TRBJ1-2 | TRBD1 | TRBV5-4 | . | CASSLRQGNNYGYTF | TGTGCCAGCAGCTTGAGACAGGGGAATAACTATGGCTACACCTTC
TRBJ2-1 | . | TRBV4-1 | . | CASSQDESQGSHNEQFF | TGCGCCAGCAGCCAAGATGAAAGCCAGGGTTCCCACAATGAGCAGTTCTTC
TRBJ1-1 | TRBD1 | TRBV19 | . | CASRTGRGLFIGIAEAFF | TGTGCCAGCCGGACGGGCAGGGGGCTATTTATAGGGATCGCTGAAGCTTTCTTT
TRBJ1-4 | TRBD1 | TRBV5-1 | few | CASSQWTGASEKLFF | TGCGCCAGCAGCCAGTGGACAGGGGCTTCTGAAAAACTGTTTTTT
TRBJ1-2 | . | TRBV12-3/TRBV12-4 | . | CASSKQGYGYTF | TGTGCCAGCAGTAAACAGGGATATGGCTACACCTTC
TRBJ1-5 | . | TRBV3-1/TRBV3-2 | . | CASSQGAVSNQPQHF | TGTGCCAGCAGCCAAGGGGCAGTCAGCAATCAGCCCCAGCATTTT